The 7 T cell receptor beta chains listed next were all sequenced from one sample in a study of blood T cell repertoires in COVID-19. The table came from immunoSEQ multiplex PCR; TCRdb's copy has only in-frame clones and leaves some out. This table holds some 530,000 clones, approximately 91% found once. The sequenced sample consisted of PBMCs or T cells enriched from blood (not recorded which). The receptors come from a woman aged 60 to 75 who had recovered from COVID-19.

The rearrangement joins TRBV28 to TRBJ2-2; 8 positions agree with TRBD2. CDR1 and CDR2 (germline): MDHEN, SYDVKM. V gave up 3 bases and J gave up 5 bases; unmatched junction bases: 2. This CDR3 comprises 14 residues. The CDR3 loop is CASSLGGGTGELFF. In DNA, the CDR3 is TGTGCCAGCAGTTTGGGCGGGGGGACCGGGGAGCTGTTTTTT.

The chain links TRBV24-1 to TRBJ1-2; D is unclear. This CDR3 contains 19 residues. Trimming took off 3 bases at V and 7 bases at J, with 29 bases between the two ends. Germline loops: CDR1 KGHDR, CDR2 SFDVKD. CDR3 bases: TGTGCCACCAGTGATCGGTTCCAACCAAACCAACTTTTCCTCCGTGGCTACACCTTC. Its protein product is CATSDRFQPNQLFLRGYTF.

The chain links TRBV5-8 to TRBJ2-5; perhaps TRBD1 as D (5 bases). The CDR3 extends over 13 amino acids. Trimming cost V 4 bases and J 5 bases, with 12 bases left between them. Germline values: CDR1 SGHTS, CDR2 YDEGEE. The CDR3, as DNA: TGTGCCAGCAGCAGGGGTCGGTGGGAGACCCAGTACTTC. Translation gives CASSRGRWETQYF.

Only one count was recorded for this clone. The genes are TRBV5-4 and TRBJ2-2; possibly TRBD1 for D (5 bases). Trimming left V 1 base short and J 4 bases short, with 11 bases between. The germline V gene has CDR1 SGHNT and CDR2 YYREEE (reference sequence). The CDR3 length is 15 residues. The CDR3 region is CASSLFRQSTGELFF. The CDR3 DNA reads as TGTGCCAGCAGCTTGTTTCGACAGAGCACCGGGGAGCTGTTTTTT.

The rearrangement uses TRBV9 and TRBJ1-1, with TRBD1 matching 11 bases. The junction had 13 bases not matched to a gene; V was cut back by 4 bases and J by 5 bases. The V gene's germline CDR1 is SGDLS and CDR2 YYNGEE. The length of the CDR3 is 17 residues. The CDR3 is CASSSRWGTGGVTEAFF. The CDR3 coding sequence is TGTGCCAGCAGCTCCCGGTGGGGGACAGGGGGTGTGACTGAAGCTTTCTTT.

A word on this clone: The same CDR3 can be traced to other DNA sequences in this sample. The chain carries TRBV10-3 and TRBJ1-6; tentative D call: TRBD1 (5 bases). V was pared by 0 bases and J by 9 bases, with 12 bases between. CDR1 and CDR2 (germline): ENHRY, SYGVKD. This CDR3 spans 15 amino acids. The CDR3 sequence is CAISESGQGRSPLHF. The CDR3 nucleotides read TGTGCCATCAGTGAGTCGGGGCAGGGTCGTTCACCCCTCCACTTT.

As DNA, the CDR3 is TGTGCCAGCAGTTTACCGATGGGCGGGGGGTTAAATGAGCAGTTCTTC. Amino acids: CASSLPMGGGLNEQFF. V and J are TRBV28 and TRBJ2-1, with 8 bases matching TRBD2. There are 16 residues in the CDR3. Germline lookup yields CDR1 MDHEN and CDR2 SYDVKM. The junction had 10 bases not matched to a gene; V was cut back by 2 bases and J by 7 bases.